Listed below are T cell receptor beta chains from one sample, sequenced in a study of shared clonotypes between healthy human individuals. Some clones are missing from TCRdb's copy, which holds only in-frame ones; the method was immunoSEQ multiplex PCR. This table holds about 2.4 million clones, around nine tenths found once. Sequencing was carried out using naive CD4+ T cells sorted from blood. The receptors originated from a man younger than 30 in good health. CDR3s include the opening cysteine and the closing phenylalanine or tryptophan. D genes are given only for firm matches. A row's size may be missing; if present it is once, few, many or a size class.

j_call: TRBJ1-4; v_call: TRBV7-8; d_call: .; clone_size: .; cdr3_aa: CASSLAQGFLGKLFF; cdr3_nt: TGTGCCAGCAGCTTAGCTCAGGGCTTCCTCGGAAAACTGTTTTTT
j_call: TRBJ2-4; v_call: TRBV19; d_call: TRBD1; clone_size: .; cdr3_aa: CASSIVGTGPKNIQYF; cdr3_nt: TGTGCCAGTAGTATAGTGGGGACAGGGCCCAAAAACATTCAGTACTTC
j_call: TRBJ1-4; v_call: TRBV7-2; d_call: .; clone_size: .; cdr3_aa: CASSLLTRRIPEKLFF; cdr3_nt: TGTGCCAGCAGCCTCCTCACGAGGAGGATCCCCGAAAAACTGTTTTTT
j_call: TRBJ1-2; v_call: TRBV28; d_call: .; clone_size: few; cdr3_aa: CASSLLQGSYGYTF; cdr3_nt: TGTGCCAGCAGTTTGCTACAGGGTTCCTATGGCTACACCTTC
j_call: TRBJ2-1; v_call: TRBV6-5; d_call: .; clone_size: .; cdr3_aa: CASSYSWLAEQFF; cdr3_nt: TGTGCCAGCAGTTACTCGTGGCTTGCTGAGCAGTTCTTC
j_call: TRBJ2-5; v_call: TRBV7-9; d_call: .; clone_size: .; cdr3_aa: CASSLDGAGETQYF; cdr3_nt: TGTGCCAGCAGCTTAGACGGGGCGGGAGAGACCCAGTACTTC
j_call: TRBJ1-5; v_call: TRBV6-6; d_call: TRBD1; clone_size: .; cdr3_aa: CASSRDRGHQPQHF; cdr3_nt: TGTGCCAGCAGCCGGGACAGGGGACATCAGCCCCAGCATTTT
j_call: TRBJ1-1; v_call: TRBV27; d_call: .; clone_size: .; cdr3_aa: CATLGSSGEAFF; cdr3_nt: TGTGCCACCTTAGGGTCATCCGGGGAAGCTTTCTTT
j_call: TRBJ1-5; v_call: TRBV7-2; d_call: .; clone_size: .; cdr3_aa: CASSPDGRYNQPQHF; cdr3_nt: TGTGCCAGCAGCCCGGACGGACGGTACAATCAGCCCCAGCATTTT
j_call: TRBJ1-2; v_call: TRBV9; d_call: TRBD1; clone_size: .; cdr3_aa: CASSVGRGQDGYTF; cdr3_nt: TGTGCCAGCAGCGTAGGCAGGGGGCAGGATGGCTACACCTTC
j_call: TRBJ2-7; v_call: TRBV11-2; d_call: .; clone_size: .; cdr3_aa: CASSLEWTSYEQYF; cdr3_nt: TGTGCCAGCAGCTTAGAATGGACCTCCTACGAGCAGTACTTC
j_call: TRBJ1-1; v_call: TRBV6-5; d_call: .; clone_size: .; cdr3_aa: CASSYVGSVNTEAFF; cdr3_nt: TGTGCCAGCAGTTACGTAGGGTCGGTGAACACTGAAGCTTTCTTT
j_call: TRBJ2-5; v_call: TRBV6-5; d_call: .; clone_size: .; cdr3_aa: CASSSGRQETQYF; cdr3_nt: TGTGCCAGCAGTTCGGGGCGTCAGGAGACCCAGTACTTC
j_call: TRBJ2-1; v_call: TRBV7-9; d_call: .; clone_size: .; cdr3_aa: CASSLEGRQFF; cdr3_nt: TGTGCCAGCAGCTTAGAGGGACGTCAGTTCTTC
j_call: TRBJ2-1; v_call: TRBV7-2; d_call: .; clone_size: once; cdr3_aa: CASNGLYDEQFF; cdr3_nt: TGTGCCAGCAATGGGCTGTATGATGAGCAGTTCTTC
j_call: TRBJ2-3; v_call: TRBV19; d_call: TRBD1; clone_size: .; cdr3_aa: CASTKGQTSTDTQYF; cdr3_nt: TGTGCCAGTACCAAGGGACAGACTAGCACAGATACGCAGTATTTT
j_call: TRBJ2-1; v_call: TRBV10-3; d_call: TRBD2; clone_size: once; cdr3_aa: CAISESQLAGGLNEQFF; cdr3_nt: TGTGCCATCAGTGAGTCTCAACTAGCGGGAGGGCTGAATGAGCAGTTCTTC
j_call: TRBJ2-6; v_call: TRBV5-4; d_call: .; clone_size: .; cdr3_aa: CASSLAGDGGANVLTF; cdr3_nt: TGTGCCAGCAGCTTGGCAGGGGATGGCGGGGCCAACGTCCTGACTTTC
j_call: TRBJ2-7; v_call: TRBV7-3; d_call: .; clone_size: few; cdr3_aa: CASSLWQGGEQYF; cdr3_nt: TGTGCCAGCAGCTTATGGCAGGGAGGAGAGCAGTACTTC
j_call: TRBJ2-7; v_call: TRBV6-6; d_call: .; clone_size: .; cdr3_aa: CASSYQGYEQYF; cdr3_nt: TGTGCCAGCAGTTACCAGGGGTACGAGCAGTACTTC
j_call: TRBJ2-1; v_call: TRBV7-2; d_call: .; clone_size: .; cdr3_aa: CASHRHGFDLDEQFF; cdr3_nt: TGTGCCAGCCACCGTCATGGCTTCGACCTGGATGAGCAGTTCTTC
j_call: TRBJ1-6; v_call: TRBV18; d_call: .; clone_size: few; cdr3_aa: CASSPEQNSPLHF; cdr3_nt: TGTGCCAGCTCACCGGAGCAGAATTCACCCCTCCACTTT
j_call: TRBJ1-5; v_call: TRBV7-6; d_call: .; clone_size: .; cdr3_aa: CASSLGAAQEGNQPQHF; cdr3_nt: TGTGCCAGCAGCTTAGGGGCGGCCCAGGAAGGCAATCAGCCCCAGCATTTT
j_call: TRBJ1-6; v_call: TRBV2; d_call: .; clone_size: .; cdr3_aa: CASSGLGDSPLHF; cdr3_nt: TGTGCCAGCAGTGGTCTTGGGGATTCACCCCTCCACTTT
j_call: TRBJ2-7; v_call: TRBV28; d_call: TRBD2; clone_size: .; cdr3_aa: CASSLLISREGPSSYEQYF; cdr3_nt: TGTGCCAGCAGTTTATTAATTTCTCGGGAGGGTCCCAGCTCCTACGAGCAGTACTTC
j_call: TRBJ2-5; v_call: TRBV6-6; d_call: .; clone_size: .; cdr3_aa: CASSYPGTETQYF; cdr3_nt: TGTGCCAGCAGTTACCCCGGGACAGAGACCCAGTACTTC
j_call: TRBJ1-6; v_call: TRBV4-3; d_call: .; clone_size: .; cdr3_aa: CASSQDYQGGYSPLHF; cdr3_nt: TGCGCCAGCAGCCAAGATTACCAGGGAGGTTATTCACCCCTCCACTTT
j_call: TRBJ2-1; v_call: TRBV19; d_call: TRBD2; clone_size: .; cdr3_aa: CASSRIGLAHTYNEQFF; cdr3_nt: TGTGCCAGTAGTAGAATAGGACTAGCGCATACCTACAATGAGCAGTTCTTC
j_call: TRBJ2-5; v_call: TRBV11-2; d_call: .; clone_size: .; cdr3_aa: CASSPGGQETQYF; cdr3_nt: TGTGCCAGCAGCCCAGGCGGCCAAGAGACCCAGTACTTC
j_call: TRBJ1-6; v_call: TRBV4-1; d_call: .; clone_size: .; cdr3_aa: CASSQDALGGGSPLHF; cdr3_nt: TGCGCCAGCAGCCAAGATGCCCTCGGTGGAGGGTCACCCCTCCACTTT
j_call: TRBJ1-5; v_call: TRBV10-2; d_call: .; clone_size: .; cdr3_aa: CASSELGITNQPQHF; cdr3_nt: TGCGCCAGCAGTGAGTTAGGGATAACCAATCAGCCCCAGCATTTT
j_call: TRBJ1-2; v_call: TRBV7-2; d_call: TRBD1; clone_size: .; cdr3_aa: CASSFPVQGERYGYTF; cdr3_nt: TGTGCCAGCAGCTTTCCCGTGCAGGGGGAGCGCTATGGCTACACCTTC
j_call: TRBJ1-2; v_call: TRBV5-4; d_call: .; clone_size: .; cdr3_aa: CASSTTGMSPIGYTF; cdr3_nt: TGTGCCAGCAGCACCACAGGGATGTCCCCTATTGGCTACACCTTC
j_call: TRBJ2-1; v_call: TRBV30; d_call: TRBD2; clone_size: .; cdr3_aa: CAWSAGPKRGEVQFF; cdr3_nt: TGTGCCTGGAGTGCAGGACCCAAGCGGGGAGAGGTACAGTTCTTC
j_call: TRBJ2-1; v_call: TRBV28; d_call: .; clone_size: few; cdr3_aa: CASNGREQFF; cdr3_nt: TGTGCCAGCAATGGGCGTGAGCAGTTCTTC
j_call: TRBJ2-5; v_call: TRBV19; d_call: TRBD2; clone_size: once; cdr3_aa: CASSISPSGRGEETQYF; cdr3_nt: TGTGCCAGTAGTATATCCCCTAGCGGGAGAGGGGAAGAGACCCAGTACTTC
j_call: TRBJ1-5; v_call: TRBV2; d_call: TRBD1; clone_size: .; cdr3_aa: CASSGTGNQPQHF; cdr3_nt: TGTGCCAGCAGTGGGACAGGAAATCAGCCCCAGCATTTT
j_call: TRBJ2-1; v_call: TRBV7-6; d_call: TRBD2; clone_size: .; cdr3_aa: CASSLGGTSSYNEQFF; cdr3_nt: TGTGCCAGCAGCTTAGGGGGGACTAGCTCCTACAATGAGCAGTTCTTC
j_call: TRBJ2-6; v_call: TRBV19; d_call: .; clone_size: .; cdr3_aa: CASSTVSGANVLTF; cdr3_nt: TGTGCCAGTAGTACTGTCTCTGGGGCCAACGTCCTGACTTTC
j_call: TRBJ2-1; v_call: TRBV19; d_call: TRBD1; clone_size: .; cdr3_aa: CASTQTRGRNEQFF; cdr3_nt: TGTGCCAGTACCCAGACCAGGGGGCGCAATGAGCAGTTCTTC
j_call: TRBJ2-3; v_call: TRBV10-1; d_call: .; clone_size: .; cdr3_aa: CASSDIRYTDTQYF; cdr3_nt: TGCGCCAGCAGTGATATCCGTTACACAGATACGCAGTATTTT
j_call: TRBJ1-1; v_call: TRBV12-5; d_call: .; clone_size: few; cdr3_aa: CASGLGGGTEAFF; cdr3_nt: TGTGCTAGTGGTTTGGGAGGGGGGACTGAAGCTTTCTTT
j_call: TRBJ1-5; v_call: TRBV19; d_call: .; clone_size: .; cdr3_aa: CASSIGRGHQPQHF; cdr3_nt: TGTGCCAGTAGTATAGGCAGGGGCCATCAGCCCCAGCATTTT
j_call: TRBJ2-3; v_call: TRBV6-5; d_call: .; clone_size: .; cdr3_aa: CATSTNTDTQYF; cdr3_nt: TGTGCCACCTCGACTAACACAGATACGCAGTATTTT
j_call: TRBJ2-2; v_call: TRBV14; d_call: .; clone_size: .; cdr3_aa: CASSQVRAGELFF; cdr3_nt: TGTGCCAGCAGCCAAGTCCGTGCCGGGGAGCTGTTTTTT
j_call: TRBJ2-7; v_call: TRBV18; d_call: TRBD1; clone_size: .; cdr3_aa: CASSPGRPGQGGEQYF; cdr3_nt: TGTGCCAGCTCACCAGGGAGACCGGGACAGGGAGGCGAGCAGTACTTC
j_call: TRBJ2-4; v_call: TRBV19; d_call: TRBD1; clone_size: once; cdr3_aa: CASSIPGQGIIAKNIQYF; cdr3_nt: TGTGCCAGTAGTATTCCCGGACAGGGTATTATAGCCAAAAACATTCAGTACTTC
j_call: TRBJ1-1; v_call: TRBV6-4; d_call: .; clone_size: .; cdr3_aa: CAISDPANTEAFF; cdr3_nt: TGTGCCATCAGTGACCCGGCAAACACTGAAGCTTTCTTT
j_call: TRBJ1-2; v_call: TRBV30; d_call: .; clone_size: .; cdr3_aa: CAWRPKDNRNYGYTF; cdr3_nt: TGTGCCTGGAGGCCGAAGGACAATAGGAACTATGGCTACACCTTC
j_call: TRBJ1-6; v_call: TRBV7-9; d_call: .; clone_size: .; cdr3_aa: CASSLSTSGRYSPLHF; cdr3_nt: TGTGCCAGCAGCTTATCAACCTCAGGGCGGTACTCACCCCTCCACTTT
j_call: TRBJ1-3; v_call: TRBV5-1; d_call: .; clone_size: .; cdr3_aa: CASSPNPLSGNTIYF; cdr3_nt: TGCGCCAGCAGTCCCAACCCGCTCTCTGGAAACACCATATATTTT
j_call: TRBJ2-5; v_call: TRBV5-1; d_call: TRBD2; clone_size: .; cdr3_aa: CASSLGLAGGQETQYF; cdr3_nt: TGCGCCAGCAGCTTAGGACTAGCGGGAGGTCAAGAGACCCAGTACTTC
j_call: TRBJ1-2; v_call: TRBV5-5; d_call: TRBD1; clone_size: .; cdr3_aa: CASSLLQGVSYGYTF; cdr3_nt: TGTGCCAGCAGCTTGTTACAGGGGGTTAGCTATGGCTACACCTTC
j_call: TRBJ2-5; v_call: TRBV18; d_call: .; clone_size: .; cdr3_aa: CASSLGPRESRWETQYF; cdr3_nt: TGTGCCAGCTCACTGGGTCCGAGGGAGTCCCGGTGGGAGACCCAGTACTTC